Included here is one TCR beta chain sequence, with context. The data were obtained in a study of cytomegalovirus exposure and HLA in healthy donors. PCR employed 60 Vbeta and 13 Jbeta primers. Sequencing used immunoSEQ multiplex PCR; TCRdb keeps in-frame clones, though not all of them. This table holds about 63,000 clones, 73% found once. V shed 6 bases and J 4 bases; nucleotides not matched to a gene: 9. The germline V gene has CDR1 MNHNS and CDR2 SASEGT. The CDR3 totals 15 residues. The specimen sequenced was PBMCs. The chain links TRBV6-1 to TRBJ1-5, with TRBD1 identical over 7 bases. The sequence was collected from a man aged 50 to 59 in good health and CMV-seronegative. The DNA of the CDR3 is TGTGCCAGCAGATCCACAGGGGATATTAATCAGCCCCAGCATTTT. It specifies CASRSTGDINQPQHF.